The subject of this entry is one TCR beta chain. One entry per CDR3 protein, without DNA, is what TCRdb gives after re-calling the 5' RACE reads. This table holds about 420,000 distinct CDR3 sequences. This sample was taken from a study of monozygotic twins with inflammatory bowel disease. This CDR3 has 14 residues. The germline V gene encodes CDR1 SGHNT and CDR2 YYREEE (reference sequence). This rearrangement joins TRBV5-4 to TRBJ1-2; the TCRdb call, TRBD1, lacks DNA for checking. Sequencing was done on a sample of blood. This receptor was taken from a human donor with ulcerative colitis or Crohn's disease, or a healthy co-twin of an affected twin (not recorded which). CDR3 protein: CASSLQGKNYGYTF.